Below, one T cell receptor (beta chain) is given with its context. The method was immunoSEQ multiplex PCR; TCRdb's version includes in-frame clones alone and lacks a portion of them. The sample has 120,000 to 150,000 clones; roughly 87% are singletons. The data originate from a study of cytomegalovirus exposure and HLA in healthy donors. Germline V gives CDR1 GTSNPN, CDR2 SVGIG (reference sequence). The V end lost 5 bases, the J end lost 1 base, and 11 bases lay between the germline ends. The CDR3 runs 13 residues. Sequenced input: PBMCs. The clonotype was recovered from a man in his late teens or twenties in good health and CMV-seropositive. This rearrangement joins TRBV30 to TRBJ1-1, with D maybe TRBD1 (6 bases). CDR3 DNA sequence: TGTGCCTGGGAACAGGGTGAGAACACTGAAGCTTTCTTT. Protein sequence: CAWEQGENTEAFF.